The 13 T cell receptor beta chains given below trace back to one sample, sequenced in a study of OX40 agonist ivuxolimab in advanced cancers. Sequencing used immunoSEQ multiplex PCR; TCRdb keeps in-frame clones, though not all of them. The sample has about 60,000 clones, about nine tenths seen once. The sample in question was CD4+ or CD8+ T cells sorted from blood, obtained in a trial of the OX40 agonist ivuxolimab. These receptors all stem from an adult with an advanced solid tumor such as melanoma, head and neck, liver or kidney cancer.

The V gene is TRBV13, the J gene TRBJ2-3, with D perhaps matching TRBD2 (6 bases). The CDR3 spans 13 residues. Germline loops: CDR1 PRHDT, CDR2 FYEKMQ (reference sequence). V gave up 2 bases and J gave up 4 bases, with 7 bases separating them. DNA of the CDR3: TGTGCCAGCAGCTTAAGACTAGCAGATACGCAGTATTTT. This translates into CASSLRLADTQYF.

The chain links TRBV5-1 to TRBJ2-1; no firm D call. The CDR3 runs 12 residues. The V and J ends lost 3 bases and 12 bases respectively, with 13 bases between them. Per germline, CDR1 SGHRS and CDR2 YFSETQ. CDR3 residues: CASSYGGIGQFF. The CDR3 DNA follows: TGCGCCAGCAGCTACGGCGGCATAGGGCAGTTCTTC. Filled out from reference TRBV5-1 and TRBJ2-1, the complete variable domain reads KAGVTQTPRYLIKTRGQQVTLSCSPISGHRSVSWYQQTPGQGLQFLFEYFSETQRNKGNFPGRFSGRQFSNSRSEMNVSTLELGDSALYLCASSYGGIGQFFGPGTRLTVL.

This chain joins TRBV5-1 and TRBJ1-4; 11 nucleotides line up with TRBD1. The CDR3 runs to 15 residues. The germline gives CDR1 SGHRS, CDR2 YFSETQ. Germline trimming cut 0 bases from V and 5 bases from J; bases unmatched to any gene: 0. The CDR3 loop is CASSLGDRGNEKLFF. The CDR3, as DNA: TGCGCCAGCAGCTTGGGGGACAGGGGGAATGAAAAACTGTTTTTT. The full variable domain, completed using reference TRBV5-1 and TRBJ1-4, is KAGVTQTPRYLIKTRGQQVTLSCSPISGHRSVSWYQQTPGQGLQFLFEYFSETQRNKGNFPGRFSGRQFSNSRSEMNVSTLELGDSALYLCASSLGDRGNEKLFFGSGTQLSVL.

The rearrangement links TRBV2 to TRBJ2-1, with a weak D call TRBD1 (6 bases). This CDR3 comprises 15 residues. In germline, CDR1 is SNHLY, CDR2 FYNNEI. Trimming removed 2 bases from V and 6 bases from J, with 14 bases in between. The CDR3 sequence: CASSELQGLANEQFF. CDR3 DNA: TGTGCCAGCAGTGAATTGCAGGGGTTGGCCAATGAGCAGTTCTTC. The full variable domain, its missing parts supplied by reference TRBV2 and TRBJ2-1, is EPEVTQTPSHQVTQMGQEVILRCVPISNHLYFYWYRQILGQKVEFLVSFYNNEISEKSEIFDDQFSVERPDGSNFTLKIRSTKLEDSAMYFCASSELQGLANEQFFGPGTRLTVL.

The DNA for the CDR3 is TGCGCCAGCAGCCAAGAGGGGGGGGCTAGCGGGTACAATGAGCAGTTCTTC. Amino acids: CASSQEGGASGYNEQFF. The gene calls are TRBV4-3 and TRBJ2-1; 8 bases fit TRBD2. The V gene's germline CDR1 is LGHNA and CDR2 YSLEER. This CDR3 region has 17 residues. J gave up 4 bases and V 0 bases, and 8 bases lay outside the gene matches.

The V call is TRBV15, the J call TRBJ2-1; 11 bases map to TRBD2. Trimming removed 7 bases from V and 5 bases from J; junction bases left unmatched: 4. The CDR3 is made up of 14 amino acids. Germline CDR1 and CDR2: LNHNV and YYDKDF (reference sequence). Here the CDR3 DNA reads TGTGCCACCATACTAGCGGGAGTAAACAATGAGCAGTTCTTC. Translating it yields CATILAGVNNEQFF.

J is TRBJ1-1 and V is TRBV2; the match to TRBD1 covers 7 bases. Germline CDR1 reads SNHLY; CDR2 reads FYNNEI. The V and J ends lost 1 base and 1 base, in that order; junction bases with no gene match: 3. The CDR3 is 15 residues long. This CDR3 reads CASSEGGGWNTEAFF. The DNA for the CDR3 is TGTGCCAGCAGTGAAGGAGGGGGCTGGAACACTGAAGCTTTCTTT.

The rearrangement links TRBV7-2 to TRBJ1-5; D not certain. The germline V gene has CDR1 SGHTA and CDR2 FQGNSA. This CDR3 region has 15 residues. V dropped 0 bases and J dropped 0 bases, with 6 bases sitting between them. This CDR3 is CASSLASHSNQPQHF. The CDR3 bases are TGTGCCAGCAGCTTAGCTAGTCATAGCAATCAGCCCCAGCATTTT.

The chain employs TRBV10-3 and TRBJ2-1; D is unresolved. V dropped 4 bases and J dropped 0 bases, with 13 bases sitting between them. The germline V gene has CDR1 ENHRY and CDR2 SYGVKD. This CDR3 has 16 amino acids. CDR3 region: CAISGTGSSSYNEQFF. CDR3 nucleotide sequence: TGTGCCATCAGTGGGACCGGGTCTAGCTCCTACAATGAGCAGTTCTTC.

The rearrangement links TRBV5-6 to TRBJ2-1, with D uncertain. Trimming took 0 bases from V and 6 from J, leaving 10 bases between them. Germline V gene sequence: CDR1 SGHDT, CDR2 YYEEEE. The CDR3 runs 14 residues. The CDR3 DNA follows: TGTGCCAGCAGCTTGGACGCTTCCGGCAATGAGCAGTTCTTC. This gives the protein CASSLDASGNEQFF.

This clone occurred once. This chain links TRBV15 with TRBJ2-7; 10 nucleotides align to TRBD1. Per germline, CDR1 LNHNV and CDR2 YYDKDF (reference sequence). The CDR3 extends over 14 amino acids. With 5 bases clipped from V and 4 bases from J, the junction kept 5 bases outside the gene matches. The CDR3 spells CATSSDRGLYEQYF. The CDR3 DNA sequence: TGTGCCACCAGCTCCGACAGGGGGCTTTACGAGCAGTACTTC.

The chain has TRBV19 and TRBJ1-1, with 9 nucleotides matching TRBD1. The CDR3 runs to 12 residues. CDR1 and CDR2 from the germline V gene are LNHDA and SQIVND (reference sequence). V lost 8 bases, J lost 5 bases, and 3 bases stayed unmatched. CDR3: CASSQGATEAFF. CDR3 nucleotide sequence: TGTGCCAGTTCACAGGGGGCGACTGAAGCTTTCTTT. The variable domain in full, with the rest retrieved from reference TRBV19 and TRBJ1-1, is DGGITQSPKYLFRKEGQNVTLSCEQNLNHDAMYWYRQDPGQGLRLIYYSQIVNDFQKGDIAEGYSVSREKKESFPLTVTSAQKNPTAFYLCASSQGATEAFFGQGTRLTVV.

In nucleotides, the CDR3 is TGTGCCAGCAGCGTAGGCCCGGGCGGGGTGCACACCGGGGAGCTGTTTTTT. This translates into CASSVGPGGVHTGELFF. V is TRBV9 and J is TRBJ2-2; D perhaps matches TRBD2 (6 bases). The CDR3 is made up of 17 amino acids. V dropped 0 bases and J dropped 3 bases, with 15 bases sitting between them. Germline V gene sequence: CDR1 SGDLS, CDR2 YYNGEE. The whole variable domain, remainder taken from reference TRBV9 and TRBJ2-2, is DSGVTQTPKHLITATGQRVTLRCSPRSGDLSVYWYQQSLDQGLQFLIQYYNGEERAKGNILERFSAQQFPDLHSELNLSSLELGDSALYFCASSVGPGGVHTGELFFGEGSRLTVL.